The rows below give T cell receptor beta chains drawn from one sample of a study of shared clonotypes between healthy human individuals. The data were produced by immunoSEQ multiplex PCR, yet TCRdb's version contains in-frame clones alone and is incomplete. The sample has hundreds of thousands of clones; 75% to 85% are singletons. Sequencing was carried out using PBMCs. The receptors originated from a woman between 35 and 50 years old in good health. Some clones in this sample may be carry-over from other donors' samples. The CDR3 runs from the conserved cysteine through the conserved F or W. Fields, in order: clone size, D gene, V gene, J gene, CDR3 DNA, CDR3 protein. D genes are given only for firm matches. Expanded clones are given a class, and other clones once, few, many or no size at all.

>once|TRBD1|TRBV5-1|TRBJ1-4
TGCGCCAGCAGCTTTGGGACAGGCGATGAAAAACTGTTTTTT
CASSFGTGDEKLFF
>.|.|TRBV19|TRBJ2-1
TGTGCCAGTAAGCCCCTTGAGACAGGGAGGGCGTTCTTC
CASKPLETGRAFF
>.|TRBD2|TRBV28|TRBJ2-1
TGTGCCAGCAGCACCGGGGGGGCGGAGTTCAATGAGCAGTTCTTC
CASSTGGAEFNEQFF
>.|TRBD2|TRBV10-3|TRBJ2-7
TGTGCCATCAGTGAGGTTTACAGCGGGAGGGCCCACGAGCAGTACTTC
CAISEVYSGRAHEQYF
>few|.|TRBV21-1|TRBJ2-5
TGTGCCAGCAACGCTAAGACTAGCGGGAGTCCGGGGTACCAAGAGACCCAGTACTTC
CASNAKTSGSPGYQETQYF
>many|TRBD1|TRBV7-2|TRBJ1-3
TGTGCCAGCAGCTTCAGACAGGGCTCCAGTGGAAACACCATATATTTT
CASSFRQGSSGNTIYF
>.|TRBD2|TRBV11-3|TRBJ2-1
TGTGCCAGCAGCGGGACTAGCGGCCCCGCAAATGAGCAGTTCTTC
CASSGTSGPANEQFF
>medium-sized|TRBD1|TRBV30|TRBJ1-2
TGTGCCTGGAGTGTCAACCCACAGGGGACTCACTATGGCTACACCTTC
CAWSVNPQGTHYGYTF
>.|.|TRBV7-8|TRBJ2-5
TGTGCCAGCAGCTTAGGGCGGCAGGGTGTGGAGACCCAGTACTTC
CASSLGRQGVETQYF
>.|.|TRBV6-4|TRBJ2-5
TGTGCCACGGCTCCGGGACAAGCGAAAGAGACCCAGTACTTC
CATAPGQAKETQYF
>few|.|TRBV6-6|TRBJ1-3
TGTGCCAGCAGTTACTCCCGGCTCGCTGGAAACACCATATATTTT
CASSYSRLAGNTIYF
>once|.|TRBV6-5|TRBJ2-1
TGTGCCAGCAGTTACTCGAGTTCCGAGATTGAGCAGTTCTTC
CASSYSSSEIEQFF
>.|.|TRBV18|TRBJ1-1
TGTGCCAGCTCACCACCGGGCCTACAGAATGAAGCTTTCTTT
CASSPPGLQNEAFF
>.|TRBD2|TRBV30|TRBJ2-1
TGTGCCTGGAGTCGGTCGGGACTACGCTACAATGAGCAGTTCTTC
CAWSRSGLRYNEQFF
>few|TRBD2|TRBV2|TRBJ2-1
TGTGCCAGCAGTGAAGTTAGGGCTAGCGGAGGTAGGAACAATGAGCAGTTCTTC
CASSEVRASGGRNNEQFF
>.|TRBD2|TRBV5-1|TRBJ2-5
TGCGCCAGCAGCGGCCTAGCGGGAGGAGAGACCCAGTACTTC
CASSGLAGGETQYF
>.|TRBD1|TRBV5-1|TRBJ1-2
TGTGCCAGCAGCGATTTGGGACAGGGATTGAACTATGGCTACACCTTC
CASSDLGQGLNYGYTF
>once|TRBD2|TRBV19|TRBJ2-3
TGTGCCAGTAGTATGAGTAGCGGGAGTAGAGGCACAGATACGCAGTATTTT
CASSMSSGSRGTDTQYF
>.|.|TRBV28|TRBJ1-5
TGTGCCAGCAGTTTACTGGGGGGGGATCAGCCCCAGCATTTT
CASSLLGGDQPQHF
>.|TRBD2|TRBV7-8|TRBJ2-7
TGTGCCAGCAGCTTAGGGGTACTAGCGGGTTTTTCCTACGAGCAGTACTTC
CASSLGVLAGFSYEQYF
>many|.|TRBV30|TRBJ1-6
TGTGCCTGGCTAAGCTCCTATAATTCACCCCTCCACTTT
CAWLSSYNSPLHF
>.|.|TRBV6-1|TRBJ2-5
TGTGCCAGCAGTGAAGCGCTGGGGAGGGAGACCCAGTACTTC
CASSEALGRETQYF
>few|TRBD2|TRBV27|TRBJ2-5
TGTGCCAGCAGATTGGCCGGGGCTAGCGGACGGACCCAGTACTTC
CASRLAGASGRTQYF